The entry that follows covers one T cell receptor beta chain sequence. The source of the sample is a study of blood T cell repertoires in COVID-19. Study context: Researchers got acute and convalescent COVID-19 samples from the United States, Italy and Spain.

TCRdb's copy holds only in-frame clones and misses some; the assay was immunoSEQ multiplex PCR. The sample lists 65,000 to 90,000 clones, approximately 84% occurring once. Trimming removed 5 bases from V and 0 bases from J, with 10 bases in between. Germline V gene lookup returns CDR1 MNHEY and CDR2 SVGAGI. The CDR3 length is 14 residues. The chain uses TRBV6-5 and TRBJ1-1; possibly TRBD1 for D (6 bases). This TCR was recovered from a human donor in a cohort sampled during active COVID-19. Sequencing input: peripheral blood. The CDR3 loop is CASSLRTVNTEAFF. For the CDR3, the DNA is TGTGCCAGCAGTCTCCGGACAGTGAACACTGAAGCTTTCTTT.